This is a list of T cell receptor beta chains from one sample in a study of T cell repertoires in cytomegalovirus infection. TCRdb analysed the reads with MiXCR anew, one entry per CDR3 protein. The sample has about 900,000 distinct CDR3 sequences, roughly 31% seen once. These receptors' antigens are unknown. Sequenced here: cultured CD8+ T cells from PBMCs, sampled from culture after CMV antigen stimulation. These receptors were collected from a human donor in good health (CMV status not recorded). Some clones in this sample may be carry-over from other donors' samples. Both conserved end residues are trimmed from each CDR3.

J,V,CDR3
TRBJ1-5,TRBV24-1,ATQTGDRSNQPQH
TRBJ1-5,TRBV6-1,ASSDPVHRSNQPQH
TRBJ2-1,TRBV7-8,ASSPRAVIYNEQF
TRBJ2-3,TRBV7-6,VSSLRRADTQY
TRBJ2-5,TRBV7-9,ASSLPGAGTEETQY
TRBJ1-2,TRBV5-4,ASSASGAVPGYGYT
TRBJ2-3,TRBV7-2,ASSSIWDTQY
TRBJ2-2,TRBV12-3/TRBV12-4,ASRRPGANTGELF
TRBJ2-7,TRBV13,ASSLGLRIGDEQY
TRBJ2-3,TRBV11-2,ASSSSRTGRSDTQY
TRBJ2-7,TRBV12-3/TRBV12-4,ASSGDSFYEQY
TRBJ2-1,TRBV7-9,ASSLHPGSLHNEQF
TRBJ1-1,TRBV2,ASSVVRDGVNTEAF
TRBJ2-5,TRBV4-1,ASSQKTSGGRPQETQY
TRBJ2-3,TRBV27,ASSFGRLDTQY
TRBJ2-3,TRBV28,ASSLFGAASTDTQY
TRBJ1-2,TRBV7-8,ASSPEDNLYGYT
TRBJ2-3,TRBV6-5,ASSYSRGAMSTDTQY
TRBJ1-6,TRBV27,ASSFYRDRNSPLH
TRBJ2-2,TRBV11-1,ASSSLRGPGGELF
TRBJ1-2,TRBV6-5,ASSYSGANYGYT
TRBJ1-1,TRBV2,ASSDHLNTEAF
TRBJ2-7,TRBV18,ASSPRGTSYEQY